This T cell receptor beta chain is from a study of control samples from healthy donors and cancer patients. Assay: immunoSEQ multiplex PCR; the TCRdb copy retains only in-frame clones and omits some. This table holds 150,000 or so clones, 85% to 95% found once. This clone was seen a single time. Per germline, CDR1 ENHRY and CDR2 SYGVKD. CDR3 length: 16 residues. Trimming shortened V by 4 bases and J by 4 bases, and 20 bases separated the two germline ends. The sequenced sample consisted of blood. The source is a woman aged 55-69 years in good health. The chain joins TRBV10-3 to TRBJ2-7; a possible D gene is TRBD1 (7 bases). The CDR3 DNA reads TGTGCCATCAGTGGAGCCGGGGAACAGGGGAGGTACGAGCAGTACTTC. Amino acids: CAISGAGEQGRYEQYF.